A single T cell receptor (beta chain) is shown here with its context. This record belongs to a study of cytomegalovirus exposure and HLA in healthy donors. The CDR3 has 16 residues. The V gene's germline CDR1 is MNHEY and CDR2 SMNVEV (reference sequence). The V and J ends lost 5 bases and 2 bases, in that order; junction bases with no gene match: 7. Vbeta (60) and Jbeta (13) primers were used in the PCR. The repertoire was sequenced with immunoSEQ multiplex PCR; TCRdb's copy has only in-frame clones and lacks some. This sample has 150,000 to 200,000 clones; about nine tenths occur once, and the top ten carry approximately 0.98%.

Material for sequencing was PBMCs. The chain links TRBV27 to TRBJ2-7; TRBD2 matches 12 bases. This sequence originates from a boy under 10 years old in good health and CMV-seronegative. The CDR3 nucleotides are TGTGCCAGCAGTCCCCTGGCTAGCGGGGGGGCCTACGAGCAGTACTTC. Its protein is CASSPLASGGAYEQYF.